Below, 27 T cell receptor beta chains from the same sample are listed, as sequenced in a study of cytomegalovirus exposure and HLA in healthy donors. With 60 Vbeta and 13 Jbeta primers, the PCR was carried out. This table comes from immunoSEQ multiplex PCR, and its TCRdb copy is limited to in-frame clones, with some not included. The repertoire includes some 140,000 clones, around 72% of them detected once, and about 1.2% sits in the top ten. Specimen: PBMCs. The receptors here all came from a woman aged 40 to 50 in good health and CMV-seronegative.

Remarks on this clone: An end of the junction differs from the germline gene, which may be a read error. The chain combines TRBV7-9 with TRBJ1-6, with unresolved D. CDR3 length: 17 residues. The V gene's germline CDR1 is SEHNR and CDR2 FQNEAQ (reference sequence). CDR3 amino acids: CSSSADRGVTYNSPLHF. The CDR3 DNA follows: TGTTCCAGCAGCGCCGACCGGGGTGTGACCTATAATTCACCCCTCCACTTT. The full variable domain, with the rest looked up from reference TRBV7-9 and TRBJ1-6, is DTGVSQNPRHKITKRGQNVTFRCDPISEHNRLYWYRQTLGQGPEFLTYFQNEAQLEKSRLLSDRFSAERPKGSFSTLEIQRTEQGDSAMYLCSSSADRGVTYNSPLHFGNGTRLTVT.

The table lists this clone with a few counts. The V gene is TRBV5-1, the J gene TRBJ2-7, with 7 bases aligning to TRBD1. The V gene's germline CDR1 is SGHRS and CDR2 YFSETQ. V dropped 0 bases and J dropped 2; count of bases not matched to a gene: 2. CDR3 length: 14 amino acids. In DNA form, the CDR3 reads TGCGCCAGCAGCTTGGTTCAGGGGGCCTACGAGCAGTACTTC. Its translation is CASSLVQGAYEQYF.

This clone was found a few times. The chain combines TRBV19 with TRBJ1-5; D unresolved. From germline, CDR1 is LNHDA and CDR2 SQIVND (reference sequence). V was pared by 4 bases and J by 7 bases, with 17 bases between. The CDR3 has 15 amino acids. The DNA of the CDR3 is TGTGCCAGTAGTAGTGTTCAGGATCTGAACCAGCCCCAGCATTTT. This gives the protein CASSSVQDLNQPQHF.

This clone was recorded a few times. The chain joins TRBV5-6 to TRBJ2-7; 9 bases are a match to TRBD1. Germline V gene data show CDR1 as SGHDT and CDR2 as YYEEEE. The CDR3 is 15 residues long. The V segment lost 4 bases and the J segment 3 bases; nucleotides outside the gene matches: 8. This CDR3 is CASSSGQGLNYEQYV. CDR3 nucleotide sequence: TGTGCCAGCAGCAGTGGACAGGGGCTAAACTACGAGCAGTACGTC.

The chain combines TRBV2 with TRBJ2-7, with 9 bases matching TRBD1. J gave up 2 bases and V 8 bases, and 1 base lay outside the gene matches. The germline CDR1 and CDR2 sequences are SNHLY and FYNNEI. This CDR3 is built from 12 residues. In DNA form, the CDR3 reads TGTGCCAGCGGGACAGGGCCCTACGAGCAGTACTTC. This gives the protein CASGTGPYEQYF.

The CDR3 nucleotides read TGTGCCAGCAGTTTGTCCACAGGGTACACTGAAGCTTTCTTT. It specifies CASSLSTGYTEAFF. This chain joins TRBV27 and TRBJ1-1; a possible D gene is TRBD1 (6 bases). This CDR3 has 14 residues. In germline, CDR1 is MNHEY, CDR2 SMNVEV (reference sequence). The V and J ends lost 3 bases and 3 bases respectively, with 11 bases between them.

This clone was seen a few times. This rearrangement joins TRBV5-4 to TRBJ2-7, with 8 bases matching TRBD1. CDR1 and CDR2 (germline): SGHNT, YYREEE (reference sequence). The CDR3 is made up of 12 amino acids. CDR3 region: CASGTGGYEQYF. As DNA, the CDR3 is TGTGCGTCCGGGACAGGCGGATACGAGCAGTACTTC.

This clone showed up just a few times. The chain uses TRBV4-2 and TRBJ1-1, with D unclear. Deletions cut 0 bases from V and 12 bases from J, with 14 bases between. Germline V gene lookup returns CDR1 LGHNA and CDR2 YNFKEQ. There are 13 residues in the CDR3. This chain's CDR3 is CASSQDGSGSTFF. The CDR3 coding sequence is TGTGCCAGCAGCCAAGATGGGTCGGGGTCTACTTTCTTT.

The V call is TRBV7-8, the J call TRBJ1-1, with a tentative D call TRBD1 (5 bases). The CDR3 has 14 amino acids. The germline V gene has CDR1 SGHVS and CDR2 FQNEAQ. The V end was cut by 2 bases, the J end by 4 bases, with 11 bases between. CDR3 sequence: CASSLIPGPTEAFF. CDR3 DNA sequence: TGTGCCAGCAGCTTAATCCCAGGGCCCACTGAAGCTTTCTTT.

J is TRBJ1-2 and V is TRBV19, with 7 bases matching TRBD1. The V gene end was trimmed by 0 bases and the J gene end by 8 bases; junction bases not matched to a gene: 9. The length of the CDR3 is 15 residues. The germline V gene encodes CDR1 LNHDA and CDR2 SQIVND (reference sequence). The CDR3 DNA follows: TGTGCCAGTAGTATAGAGCAGGGGGTATCGGAAGGCTACACCTTC. It is translated as CASSIEQGVSEGYTF.

V is TRBV9 and J is TRBJ1-4, with TRBD1 as a possible D gene (6 bases). The CDR3 spans 16 residues. Germline CDR1 and CDR2: SGDLS and YYNGEE. V was clipped by 4 bases and J by 7 bases, with 20 bases between them. For the CDR3, the DNA is TGTGCCAGCAGCCCGACGAGCGGGGGGGCTGTTGAAAAACTGTTTTTT. It yields the protein CASSPTSGGAVEKLFF.

The V and J genes are TRBV6-1 and TRBJ1-5; D possibly corresponds to TRBD1 (6 bases). Germline CDR1 and CDR2: MNHNS and SASEGT. With 8 bases removed from V and 4 bases from J, the gap between germline ends came to 18 bases. The CDR3 is 15 residues long. For the CDR3, the DNA is TGTGCCAGCCTCGAAACAGGGTCGAGGAATCAGCCCCAGCATTTT. It translates to CASLETGSRNQPQHF.

This clone was seen just once. V and J are TRBV7-2 and TRBJ2-5; TRBD2 matches 10 bases. Germline V gives CDR1 SGHTA, CDR2 FQGNSA. The CDR3 consists of 14 residues. Germline trimming cut 4 bases from V and 6 bases from J; bases unmatched to any gene: 5. In DNA, the CDR3 is TGTGCCAGCAGCTCCGGACTAGCGGAGAAGACCCAGTACTTC. It codes for CASSSGLAEKTQYF.

The chain links TRBV6-4 to TRBJ2-1, with 12 bases matching TRBD2. With V trimmed by 4 bases and J by 4 bases, 2 bases remained unmatched. CDR1 and CDR2 from the germline V gene are MRHNA and SNTAGT. This CDR3 has 15 residues. CDR3 coding DNA: TGTGCCAGCAGTGTCGGACTAGCGGGGTACAATGAGCAGTTCTTC. It codes for CASSVGLAGYNEQFF.

CDR3 nucleotides: TGTGCCAGCAATGGCAGAACAAGCAATCAGCCCCAGCATTTT. It specifies CASNGRTSNQPQHF. The chain has TRBV2 and TRBJ1-5, with D unclear. The CDR3 runs 14 residues. Trimming removed 7 bases from V and 1 base from J, with 11 bases in between. Germline V gene data show CDR1 as SNHLY and CDR2 as FYNNEI.

The genes are TRBV16 and TRBJ2-7; 7 bases align to TRBD1. CDR1 and CDR2 from the germline V gene are KGHSY and FQNENV. The CDR3 length is 14 residues. V gave up 7 bases and J gave up 2 bases; unmatched junction bases: 8. CDR3 loop: CASNRDSQTYEQYF. For the CDR3, the DNA is TGTGCCAGCAACCGGGACAGCCAGACCTACGAGCAGTACTTC.

This clone was counted only a few times. The rearrangement uses TRBV7-2 and TRBJ2-1; a possible D gene is TRBD2 (6 bases). The V gene lost 3 bases and the J gene lost 10 bases, with 19 bases spanning the gap. Germline CDR1 reads SGHTA; CDR2 reads FQGNSA. The CDR3 totals 15 residues. The CDR3 loop reads CASSFVFSGESEQFF. CDR3 coding DNA: TGTGCCAGCAGCTTTGTGTTCTCGGGGGAGTCGGAGCAGTTCTTC.

This clone was detected a few times. The rearrangement uses TRBV5-6 and TRBJ1-1; no definite D call. Germline CDR1 is SGHDT and CDR2 is YYEEEE. The CDR3 totals 13 residues. V lost 4 bases and J lost 5, with 12 bases in between. The CDR3: CASSQRHRTEAFF. The DNA of the CDR3 is TGTGCCAGCAGCCAGAGACACAGAACTGAAGCTTTCTTT.

This chain connects TRBV11-2 to TRBJ2-5; TRBD2 matches at 8 bases. The CDR3 is made up of 14 amino acids. Unmatched junction bases numbered 1, after V lost 2 bases and J lost 2 bases. The germline CDR1 and CDR2 sequences are SGHAT and FQNNGV. The CDR3 nucleotides read TGTGCCAGCAGCTTACCGGGGGGGCAAGAGACCCAGTACTTC. It encodes CASSLPGGQETQYF.

This clone has only one observation. The V and J genes are TRBV6-5 and TRBJ1-5; no firm D call. Trimming took 4 bases from V and 5 from J, leaving 12 bases between them. The CDR3 consists of 14 residues. Germline CDR1 reads MNHEY; CDR2 reads SVGAGI. The CDR3 coding sequence is TGTGCCAGCAGTTTCCCGGGTGGCGATCAGCCCCAGCATTTT. It specifies CASSFPGGDQPQHF.

J is TRBJ2-1 and V is TRBV27; D perhaps matches TRBD2 (7 bases). The CDR3 sequence is 18 residues long. Germline values: CDR1 MNHEY, CDR2 SMNVEV (reference sequence). Between the trimmed V and J ends, which lost 0 bases and 4 bases, there was a span of 19 bases. CDR3 sequence (DNA): TGTGCCAGCAGTTTATCTGGTCTTACGGGGGGCCTATACAATGAGCAGTTCTTC. Encoded protein: CASSLSGLTGGLYNEQFF.

This chain joins TRBV7-3 and TRBJ1-1; D unclear. Trimming shortened V by 5 bases and J by 3 bases, and 13 bases separated the two germline ends. This CDR3 spans 14 amino acids. Germline-derived CDR1 and CDR2 are SGHTA and FQGTGA. CDR3 in DNA: TGTGCCAGCAGCGCCTGGGCCCAGGACACTGAAGCTTTCTTT. The encoded protein is CASSAWAQDTEAFF.

There are a few counts of this clone. The sample holds other DNA sequences that translate to the same CDR3. The chain recombines TRBV5-1 with TRBJ2-7, with D perhaps matching TRBD2 (7 bases). V gave up 4 bases and J gave up 5 bases, with 19 bases separating them. The germline V gene encodes CDR1 SGHRS and CDR2 YFSETQ. The CDR3 covers 15 residues. The DNA of the CDR3 is TGCGCCAGCAGCCTATCGGGGGGCTCTTCGCACGAGCAGTACGTC. Protein product: CASSLSGGSSHEQYV.

The V gene is TRBV19, the J gene TRBJ1-2, with TRBD1 as a possible D gene (5 bases). Germline CDR1 is LNHDA and CDR2 is SQIVND (reference sequence). The CDR3 consists of 15 residues. V was pared by 3 bases and J by 6 bases, with 17 bases between. CDR3 residues: CASSIQETVVDGYTF. The CDR3 DNA is TGTGCCAGTAGTATTCAGGAGACAGTCGTGGATGGCTACACCTTC.

The chain couples TRBV2 to TRBJ2-5; no clear D. This CDR3 is built from 14 residues. Looked up from germline, CDR1 is SNHLY and CDR2 is FYNNEI. Trimming left V 6 bases short and J 1 base short, with 12 bases between. The CDR3 is CASSLQTFQETQYF. CDR3 DNA: TGTGCCAGCAGCCTCCAGACATTCCAAGAGACCCAGTACTTC.

A few counts support this clone. The V call is TRBV4-3, the J call TRBJ1-1, with D maybe TRBD1 (5 bases). This CDR3 comprises 15 residues. CDR1 and CDR2 (germline): LGHNA, YSLEER. The V end lost 3 bases, the J end lost 5 bases, and 16 bases lay between the germline ends. DNA of the CDR3: TGCGCCAGCAGCCATTCGCAGGGCGGAGGGACTGAAGCTTTCTTT. The encoded protein is CASSHSQGGGTEAFF.

The chain couples TRBV19 to TRBJ1-5, with 7 positions matching TRBD1. V was clipped by 5 bases and J by 7 bases; unmatched bases: 2. There are 12 residues in the CDR3. Looked up from germline, CDR1 is LNHDA and CDR2 is SQIVND (reference sequence). The DNA for the CDR3 is TGTGCCAGTAGTGAACAGGGGCAGCCCCAGCATTTT. As protein: CASSEQGQPQHF.